This TCR beta chain is from a study of shared clonotypes between healthy human individuals. The study, taken as a whole, reports: Generation probabilities were higher for clonotypes shared across all four sorted-subset donors than for unshared ones.

Assay: immunoSEQ multiplex PCR; the TCRdb copy retains only in-frame clones and omits some. The repertoire includes under 1,900,000 clones, 98% of them detected once, and about 0.35% sits in the top ten. Germline-derived CDR1 and CDR2 are SGHNT and YYREEE (reference sequence). The J segment lost 0 bases and the V segment lost 3 bases, leaving 5 bases of the junction unmatched. This CDR3 contains 15 residues. In the case of this clone: The antigen is unknown.

This TCR was recovered from a young man in good health. The chain carries TRBV5-4 and TRBJ2-7; 8 bases are a match to TRBD1. Sample: naive CD4+ T cells sorted from blood. The subset denotes: CD45RA+ positively selected. CDR3: CASSSPGQASYEQYF. CDR3 DNA sequence: TGTGCCAGCAGCTCGCCGGGACAGGCCTCCTACGAGCAGTACTTC.